This T cell receptor (beta chain) was obtained from a study of cytomegalovirus exposure and HLA in healthy donors. PCR was performed using 60 Vbeta and 13 Jbeta primers. TCRdb's copy holds only in-frame clones and misses some; the assay was immunoSEQ multiplex PCR. The sample's table shows 150,000 to 200,000 clones. The CDR3 is made up of 15 amino acids. Per germline, CDR1 LGHNA and CDR2 YSLEER. Between the trimmed V and J ends, which lost 1 base and 6 bases, there was a span of 12 bases. The origin of this receptor is a woman aged 18 to 35 in good health and CMV-seropositive. The rearrangement links TRBV4-3 to TRBJ2-2; D perhaps matches TRBD2 (6 bases). The sequenced material came from PBMCs. CDR3 nucleotides: TGCGCCAGCAGCCAAGTCGTGGGAGGTCCCGGGGAGCTGTTTTTT. This codes for CASSQVVGGPGELFF.